This is a list of T cell receptor beta chains from one sample in a study of blood T cells in healthy people across ages. TCRdb reanalysed the 5' RACE reads using MiXCR and keeps one entry per CDR3 protein. The sample has hundreds of thousands of distinct CDR3 sequences, under 55% seen once. The sequenced material came from blood. These TCRs come from a man in his 60s in good health. Both conserved end residues are part of each CDR3.

CDR3 protein,V gene
CASSLATAEVGDTQYF,TRBV7-9
CSARSLGTSGSRNEQFF,TRBV20-1
CASSQALAGGGEQFF,TRBV4-2
CASRPGPGANEKLFF,TRBV7-8
CASRPPPGSGEQYF,TRBV27
CASTNGYTETSSYNEQFF,TRBV12-3/TRBV12-4
CATSDLAGNEQFF,TRBV24-1
CASSFNPQRAQYF,TRBV12-3/TRBV12-4
CASSWRQGMETQYF,TRBV6-2/TRBV6-3
CASSGSLAGTERFF,TRBV6-4
CAWADSDRRSKNIQYF,TRBV30
CAWSVASLSDTQYF,TRBV30
CASSLGTVTYEQYF,TRBV5-6
CASSPLVGPAKNIQYF,TRBV5-1
CASSPGQGGRDTQYF,TRBV7-9
CASSRTSGGADTGELFF,TRBV12-3/TRBV12-4
CASSLASGGAMDTQYF,TRBV5-1
CAGGTSGTGTQYF,TRBV12-3/TRBV12-4
CASSKLGDRLCGGANVLTF,TRBV21-1
CASSSETSLAGVLDTQYF,TRBV9
CASSEPRGGSYEQYF,TRBV25-1
CSARRSNGYEQYF,TRBV20-1
CASSLVWDRGQDTQYF,TRBV7-2
CASNLESRWTSYEQYF,TRBV7-2
CASSQRPASSYNEQFF,TRBV19
CSARVSPLTPGLAGDWVLNEQFF,TRBV20-1
CATSDPRGGGRNEQYF,TRBV24-1
CASSAQGMPNYGYTF,TRBV12-3/TRBV12-4
CASSQAGTYYGYTF,TRBV4-1
CSAHRLAGGPVHIQYF,TRBV20-1
CSVAGVSGYTF,TRBV29-1
CATSRMVGVAYEQYF,TRBV6-1
CATSSTAYSNQLQHF,TRBV15
CASSYSGQGWFF,TRBV6-2/TRBV6-3
CASSLDINNYGHTF,TRBV5-1
CASSIGRGNTEAFF,TRBV6-6
CASNSQGLGTYGYTF,TRBV2
CSVADSRTEQFF,TRBV29-1
CSASREKLFF,TRBV20-1
CASSQVMSGGPDTQYF,TRBV4-1
CASSLYGDNYEQYF,TRBV7-6
CASKGLAVKETQYF,TRBV2